The 12 T cell receptor beta chains below come from one sample, sequenced in a study of somatic mutations in cytotoxic T cells in rheumatoid arthritis (dated by TCRdb to 2016 to 2017). The library came from the immunoSEQ multiplex PCR assay. TCRdb retrieved this table from immuneACCESS and kept in-frame rearrangements only. Not all clones are present; in checked studies, unresolved V genes account for under half, and no reason is known for the remainder. Here the sample has 20,000 to 25,000 clones; 80% to 90% occur a single time. Of the sample, 3% to 4% is held by the ten largest clones. Specimen: CD8+ T cells sorted from blood. Receptor source: an adult with rheumatoid arthritis.

The genes are TRBV4-1 and TRBJ2-7; 9 nucleotides align to TRBD1. The CDR3 runs 16 residues. J was trimmed by 2 bases and V by 1 base; bases with no gene match: 6. Germline CDR1 MGHRA, CDR2 YSYEKL. For the CDR3, the DNA is TGCGCCAGCAGCCAAGGACCGGGACAGGGAACCTACGAGCAGTACTTC. It codes for CASSQGPGQGTYEQYF.

V is TRBV11-2 and J is TRBJ2-7; D gene ambiguous. V gave up 0 bases and J gave up 0 bases, with 3 bases separating them. CDR3 length: 13 amino acids. Germline lookup yields CDR1 SGHAT and CDR2 FQNNGV. CDR3 sequence: CASSLEDSYEQYF. CDR3 sequence (DNA): TGTGCCAGCAGCTTAGAAGACTCCTACGAGCAGTACTTC.

In its sample, this clone was seen once. The chain couples TRBV4-3 to TRBJ2-1, with TRBD2 matching 9 bases. The germline V gene has CDR1 LGHNA and CDR2 YSLEER. The CDR3 has 17 residues. J gave up 3 bases and V 0 bases, and 6 bases lay outside the gene matches. CDR3 DNA: TGCGCCAGCAGCCAAGAACAGCGGGGGGCATTCTACAATGAGCAGTTCTTC. Translating gives CASSQEQRGAFYNEQFF.

With regard to this clone: One end of the junction is discordant with germline, which a read error may explain. The rearrangement joins TRBV7-7 to TRBJ1-3; D unclear. Per the germline V gene, CDR1 is SSHAT and CDR2 is FNYEAQ (reference sequence). The CDR3 runs to 14 residues. The CDR3 protein is CASSPGPEGHTIYF. In nucleotides, the CDR3 is TGTGCTAGCAGCCCCGGACCGGAGGGCCACACCATATATTTT. The variable domain in full, with the rest retrieved from reference TRBV7-7 and TRBJ1-3, is GAGVSQSPRYKVTKRGQDVTLRCDPISSHATLYWYQQALGQGPEFLTYFNYEAQPDKSGLPSDRFSAERPEGSISTLTIQRTEQRDSAMYRCASSPGPEGHTIYFGEGSWLTVV.

This sequence joins TRBV15 and TRBJ1-2; no reliable D call. Germline loops: CDR1 LNHNV, CDR2 YYDKDF (reference sequence). The CDR3 runs to 16 residues. The V end was cut by 4 bases, the J end by 4 bases, with 19 bases between. The CDR3 sequence is CATSIREVPPTYGYTF. DNA for the CDR3: TGTGCCACCAGCATTAGGGAGGTTCCTCCAACCTATGGCTACACCTTC.

In its sample, this clone was seen a few times. This chain joins TRBV9 and TRBJ2-2, with 8 bases lining up with TRBD2. After removal of 4 bases from V and 5 bases from J, the junction contained 4 bases not matched to a gene. CDR3 length equals 14 residues. The V gene's germline CDR1 is SGDLS and CDR2 YYNGEE. This CDR3 reads CASSRGGLTGELFF. In DNA form, the CDR3 reads TGTGCCAGCAGCCGGGGGGGTTTAACCGGGGAGCTGTTTTTT.

The chain carries TRBV4-3 and TRBJ2-7; 8 bases match TRBD2. Germline CDR1 and CDR2: LGHNA and YSLEER. Unmatched junction bases numbered 11, after V lost 3 bases and J lost 4 bases. This CDR3 contains 16 residues. CDR3 nucleotides: TGCGCCAGCAGCCACGGTCTAGCGGGCAGTGTATACGAGCAGTACTTC. Its translation is CASSHGLAGSVYEQYF.

The gene calls are TRBV6-1 and TRBJ1-1; D not certain. V was cut by 1 base and J by 4 bases, with 7 bases left in between. CDR3 length equals 13 residues. Germline V gene data show CDR1 as MNHNS and CDR2 as SASEGT. The CDR3 reads CASSEEYFTEAFF. CDR3 bases: TGTGCCAGCAGTGAAGAATACTTCACTGAAGCTTTCTTT.

The chain employs TRBV4-3 and TRBJ2-5; either TRBD1 or TRBD2 may supply D (5 bases each). The tail of the sequence fits TRBJ2-7 better, so the J call may be wrong. Germline V gene sequence: CDR1 LGHNA, CDR2 YSLEER. The CDR3 is 15 amino acids. The CDR3 coding sequence is TGCGCCAGCAGCCAAGGGCAGGGACCGTCCTACGAGCAGTACTTC. Its protein product is CASSQGQGPSYEQYF.

The chain employs TRBV2 and TRBJ1-2; D is perhaps TRBD1 (6 bases). This CDR3 is built from 15 residues. Trimming cost V 2 bases and J 1 base, with 11 bases left between them. Germline V lookup: CDR1 SNHLY, CDR2 FYNNEI. CDR3 coding DNA: TGTGCCAGCAGTGAATTTTGGGACATTAACTATGGCTACACCTTC. It translates to CASSEFWDINYGYTF.

This chain links TRBV13 with TRBJ2-1; the match to TRBD2 covers 7 bases. Germline CDR1 is PRHDT and CDR2 is FYEKMQ (reference sequence). With V trimmed by 7 bases and J by 3 bases, 6 bases remained unmatched. CDR3 size: 14 residues. Here the CDR3 reads CASTKGGSYNEQFF. In DNA form, the CDR3 reads TGTGCCAGCACCAAGGGAGGGAGCTACAATGAGCAGTTCTTC.

The CDR3 loop reads CASSATGGLDNEQFF. CDR3 DNA sequence: TGTGCCAGCAGCGCCACAGGGGGCCTAGACAATGAGCAGTTCTTC. The rearrangement links TRBV21-1 to TRBJ2-1; the table's D call of TRBD1 was not tested on the DNA. TRBV21-1 is given as a pseudogene. The CDR3 consists of 15 residues.